Shown below are 28 T cell receptor beta chains from a single sample sequenced in a study of T cell changes during pregnancy in multiple sclerosis. Data came from immunoSEQ multiplex PCR; TCRdb stores just in-frame clones and leaves some out. The sample has 20,000 to 25,000 clones; 75% to 90% are singletons. The input for sequencing was CD4+ T cells from peripheral blood mononuclear cells, taken in the first trimester of pregnancy. The receptors originated from a female donor in good health, enrolled as a control in a pregnancy study.

V usage is TRBV18 and J usage is TRBJ1-5; D ambiguous. V was cut by 3 bases and J by 4 bases, with 10 bases left in between. The CDR3 is 14 residues long. Germline loops: CDR1 KGHSH, CDR2 LQKENI. The CDR3 reads CASSPTPGNQPQHF. The CDR3 region has the DNA TGTGCCAGCTCACCCACGCCCGGGAATCAGCCCCAGCATTTT. Full variable domain (missing parts from reference TRBV18 and TRBJ1-5): NAGVMQNPRHLVRRRGQEARLRCSPMKGHSHVYWYRQLPEEGLKFMVYLQKENIIDESGMPKERFSAEFPKEGPSILRIQQVVRGDSAAYFCASSPTPGNQPQHFGDGTRLSIL.

The rearrangement uses TRBV4-3 and TRBJ2-1; 11 bases align to TRBD2. The CDR3 runs to 18 residues. CDR1 is LGHNA, CDR2 YSLEER, per germline. J gave up 3 bases and V 0 bases, and 7 bases lay outside the gene matches. The CDR3 here is CASSQENSGGAGYNEQFF. The CDR3 DNA reads TGCGCCAGCAGCCAAGAAAATAGCGGGGGGGCCGGCTACAATGAGCAGTTCTTC.

The chain carries TRBV2 and TRBJ2-7; D might be TRBD1 (5 bases). The germline V gene encodes CDR1 SNHLY and CDR2 FYNNEI. The CDR3 totals 14 residues. V was pared by 5 bases and J by 3 bases, with 14 bases between. Written as DNA, the CDR3 is TGTGCCAGCAGTATTGCAGGGTCCTACTACGAGCAGTACTTC. It is translated as CASSIAGSYYEQYF.

The chain links TRBV5-1 to TRBJ1-2; 9 bases match TRBD1. V shed 0 bases, J shed 5 bases, and the junction held 5 bases outside the gene matches. The CDR3 sequence is 15 residues long. In germline, CDR1 is SGHRS, CDR2 YFSETQ. In DNA form, the CDR3 reads TGCGCCAGCAGCTTGGCCGGGACAGGGTGGTATGGCTACACCTTC. Translated, it gives CASSLAGTGWYGYTF.

The J gene is TRBJ2-1, the V gene TRBV30; D remains unclear. This CDR3 has 15 residues. The germline CDR1 and CDR2 sequences are GTSNPN and SVGIG (reference sequence). V was pared by 5 bases and J by 8 bases, with 22 bases between. The CDR3 region has the DNA TGTGCCTGGCACCGACCTAGTCTCGCGGCCCATGAGCAGTTCTTC. It yields the protein CAWHRPSLAAHEQFF.

The chain recombines TRBV1 with TRBJ2-2; the table names TRBD2, a call not compared with the DNA. TRBV1 is listed as a pseudogene. This CDR3 spans 20 amino acids. The CDR3 region is CTSSQEKGTSGRQKTGELFF. The CDR3 DNA reads TGCACCAGCAGCCAAGAAAAAGGGACTAGCGGGAGACAAAAGACCGGGGAGCTGTTTTTT.

This rearrangement joins TRBV29-1 to TRBJ2-2; TRBD2 might be the D (5 bases). V lost 5 bases and J lost 2, with 9 bases in between. Germline V gives CDR1 SQVTM, CDR2 ANQGSEA. The CDR3 extends over 13 amino acids. CDR3: CSVLAHNTGELFF. The CDR3 nucleotides read TGCAGCGTTCTAGCCCATAACACCGGGGAGCTGTTTTTT.

A note on this clone: This sample includes further DNA sequences coding for the same CDR3. This chain links TRBV9 with TRBJ2-2; the match to TRBD2 covers 9 bases. The CDR3 totals 18 residues. V lost 4 bases and J lost 4; bases outside the gene matches: 14. Germline CDR1 SGDLS, CDR2 YYNGEE. CDR3 bases: TGTGCCAGCAGCTCCCGAGGTAGCGGGAGATCCACCACCGGGGAGCTGTTTTTT. It yields the protein CASSSRGSGRSTTGELFF.

This clone has a handful of counts. This chain joins TRBV9 and TRBJ1-1; possibly TRBD1 for D (5 bases). Trimming removed 3 bases from V and 2 bases from J, with 14 bases in between. Germline V gene data show CDR1 as SGDLS and CDR2 as YYNGEE. The CDR3 is 15 residues long. The DNA for the CDR3 is TGTGCCAGCAGCGCCCGATTCGACAGAAACACTGAAGCTTTCTTT. This encodes CASSARFDRNTEAFF.

The chain couples TRBV15 to TRBJ1-1, with D tentatively TRBD1 (5 bases). The V gene's germline CDR1 is LNHNV and CDR2 YYDKDF (reference sequence). With 2 bases removed from V and 1 base from J, the gap between germline ends came to 11 bases. The CDR3 has 15 residues. CDR3 amino acids: CATSRSPTANTEAFF. The CDR3 bases are TGTGCCACCAGCAGATCCCCGACAGCGAACACTGAAGCTTTCTTT.

This clone was observed a handful of times. The rearrangement uses TRBV29-1 and TRBJ1-1, with 9 bases that match TRBD1. J gave up 6 bases and V 5 bases, and 16 bases lay outside the gene matches. The CDR3 length is 16 residues. Germline-derived CDR1 and CDR2 are SQVTM and ANQGSEA. The CDR3 DNA reads TGCAGCGTTTCCGGGACAGGGCTATCCCTCGGGGCTGAAGCTTTCTTT. Amino acids: CSVSGTGLSLGAEAFF.

This chain links TRBV5-1 with TRBJ1-3; D remains unclear. The V gene lost 0 bases and the J gene lost 0 bases, with 10 bases spanning the gap. The germline V gene has CDR1 SGHRS and CDR2 YFSETQ. This CDR3 spans 16 amino acids. CDR3 DNA: TGCGCCAGCAGCTTGGCTGGGAGCAACTCTGGAAACACCATATATTTT. Its translation is CASSLAGSNSGNTIYF.

V usage is TRBV4-1 and J usage is TRBJ1-2, with D uncertain. This CDR3 has 15 residues. Trimming cost V 0 bases and J 4 bases, with 12 bases left between them. The germline CDR1 and CDR2 sequences are MGHRA and YSYEKL. In nucleotides, the CDR3 is TGCGCCAGCAGCCAAGAACCAGGAACCGTCTATGGCTACACCTTC. Translating it yields CASSQEPGTVYGYTF.

V usage is TRBV6-5 and J usage is TRBJ1-4; 7 bases are a match to TRBD1. The J segment lost 11 bases and the V segment lost 6 bases, leaving 9 bases of the junction unmatched. The CDR3 runs 13 residues. Germline V gene lookup returns CDR1 MNHEY and CDR2 SVGAGI. This chain's CDR3 is CASRTGTAEKLFF. The CDR3 DNA is TGTGCCAGCAGGACAGGGACGGCAGAGAAACTGTTTTTT.

This clone was picked up one time. The rearrangement links TRBV7-2 to TRBJ2-7; TRBD1 agrees at 10 bases. The CDR3 runs to 14 residues. Unmatched junction bases numbered 2, after V lost 3 bases and J lost 3 bases. Germline-derived CDR1 and CDR2 are SGHTA and FQGNSA. The CDR3 loop reads CASSLDRGSYEQYF. The CDR3 DNA reads TGTGCCAGCAGCTTGGACAGGGGGAGCTACGAGCAGTACTTC.

V is TRBV29-1 and J is TRBJ2-3; D is perhaps TRBD1 (5 bases). The CDR3 consists of 13 residues. Per the germline V gene, CDR1 is SQVTM and CDR2 is ANQGSEA. With 2 bases removed from V and 2 bases from J, the gap between germline ends came to 8 bases. The DNA of the CDR3 is TGCAGCGTTGAATCAGGGCTCACAGATACGCAGTATTTT. Translated: CSVESGLTDTQYF.

The rearrangement uses TRBV6-5 and TRBJ2-7; tentatively, D is TRBD2 (6 bases). The V gene's germline CDR1 is MNHEY and CDR2 SVGAGI. The CDR3 extends over 14 amino acids. V was trimmed by 8 bases and J by 3 bases, leaving 17 bases between them. In DNA, the CDR3 is TGTGCCAGCGGTCGCGGGGCGTTAGACTACGAGCAGTACTTC. This translates into CASGRGALDYEQYF.

The V call is TRBV2, the J call TRBJ2-2; TRBD1 is a possible D gene (6 bases). The CDR3 sequence is 13 residues long. Germline V gives CDR1 SNHLY, CDR2 FYNNEI. The V gene lost 8 bases and the J gene lost 2 bases, with 9 bases spanning the gap. The CDR3 loop reads CASVDSNTGELFF. The CDR3 nucleotides are TGTGCCAGCGTGGACAGTAACACCGGGGAGCTGTTTTTT.

The V and J genes are TRBV21-1 and TRBJ2-7; TRBD2 is taken as the D call from the table, unchecked against the DNA. TRBV21-1 is a pseudogene. The length of the CDR3 is 17 residues. DNA of the CDR3: TGTGCCAGCACTCCCGGGGAGTCCGGGACTGTGCCCCACGAGCAGTACTTC. Its translation: CASTPGESGTVPHEQYF.

J is TRBJ1-6 and V is TRBV15; a possible D gene is TRBD1 (6 bases). The CDR3 loop spans 19 amino acids. CDR1 is LNHNV and CDR2 is YYDKDF in the germline V gene (reference sequence). V gave up 0 bases and J gave up 7 bases, with 22 bases separating them. This chain's CDR3 is CATSRDRSTLGQKNSPLHF. In nucleotides, the CDR3 is TGTGCCACCAGCAGAGATCGGAGTACCTTAGGACAGAAGAATTCACCCCTCCACTTT.

The chain links TRBV6-1 to TRBJ1-1, with D possibly matching TRBD1 (6 bases). V was cut by 1 base and J by 0 bases, with 9 bases left in between. CDR1 MNHNS and CDR2 SASEGT come from the germline V gene. The CDR3 totals 15 residues. CDR3 protein: CASSEGRGMNTEAFF. For the CDR3, the DNA is TGTGCCAGCAGTGAAGGAAGGGGGATGAACACTGAAGCTTTCTTT.

The chain carries TRBV7-3 and TRBJ2-2; 7 nucleotides agree with TRBD1. CDR3 length equals 14 residues. J gave up 7 bases and V 2 bases, and 4 bases lay outside the gene matches. Looked up from germline, CDR1 is SGHTA and CDR2 is FQGTGA. The CDR3 loop is CASSLWQGVGELFF. The DNA of the CDR3 is TGTGCCAGCAGCTTATGGCAGGGGGTCGGGGAGCTGTTTTTT.

This chain joins TRBV18 and TRBJ2-1, with 7 bases lining up with TRBD1. V shed 0 bases, J shed 0 bases, and the junction held 5 bases outside the gene matches. The CDR3 contains 17 residues. Germline V lookup: CDR1 KGHSH, CDR2 LQKENI. The CDR3 sequence: CASSPPTGLSSYNEQFF. CDR3 sequence (DNA): TGTGCCAGCTCACCACCGACAGGGCTGAGCTCCTACAATGAGCAGTTCTTC.

This clone was seen a few times. The genes are TRBV28 and TRBJ1-1; D is uncertain. Germline V gene data show CDR1 as MDHEN and CDR2 as SYDVKM. CDR3 length: 15 residues. The germline V and J ends were trimmed by 5 bases and 4 bases, with 17 bases remaining between them. The CDR3 nucleotides read TGTGCCAGCAGTCCCCGTTTCCGTAGAGGCACTGAAGCTTTCTTT. It translates to CASSPRFRRGTEAFF.

This clone has only a few counts. The chain recombines TRBV27 with TRBJ1-1, with a weak D call TRBD1 (6 bases). The germline CDR1 and CDR2 sequences are MNHEY and SMNVEV (reference sequence). Trimming shortened V by 6 bases and J by 8 bases, and 22 bases separated the two germline ends. This CDR3 is built from 15 residues. In DNA form, the CDR3 reads TGTGCCAGCAGAAACGAGGGGGGGAATGATGCCGAAGCTTTCTTT. This translates into CASRNEGGNDAEAFF.

This chain connects TRBV9 to TRBJ2-5; a possible D gene is TRBD2 (6 bases). In germline, CDR1 is SGDLS, CDR2 YYNGEE. V lost 0 bases and J lost 3, with 15 bases in between. The CDR3 spans 16 residues. CDR3 region: CASSVGSGGGKETQYF. CDR3 in DNA: TGTGCCAGCAGCGTAGGATCGGGTGGCGGGAAAGAGACCCAGTACTTC.

The chain is built from TRBV28 and TRBJ2-7; TRBD2 matches 8 bases. Unmatched junction bases numbered 5, after V lost 3 bases and J lost 1 base. Per germline, CDR1 MDHEN and CDR2 SYDVKM. The CDR3 covers 15 residues. CDR3: CASSFSTGGSYEQYF. As DNA, the CDR3 is TGTGCCAGCAGTTTTTCGACGGGAGGGTCCTACGAGCAGTACTTC.

The CDR3 protein is CASYRGWNTEAFF. The CDR3, as DNA: TGTGCCAGCTACAGGGGGTGGAACACTGAAGCTTTCTTT. The genes are TRBV5-6 and TRBJ1-1; 8 bases align to TRBD1. V shed 7 bases, J shed 1 base, and the junction held 3 bases outside the gene matches. From germline, CDR1 is SGHDT and CDR2 YYEEEE. The CDR3 runs to 13 residues.